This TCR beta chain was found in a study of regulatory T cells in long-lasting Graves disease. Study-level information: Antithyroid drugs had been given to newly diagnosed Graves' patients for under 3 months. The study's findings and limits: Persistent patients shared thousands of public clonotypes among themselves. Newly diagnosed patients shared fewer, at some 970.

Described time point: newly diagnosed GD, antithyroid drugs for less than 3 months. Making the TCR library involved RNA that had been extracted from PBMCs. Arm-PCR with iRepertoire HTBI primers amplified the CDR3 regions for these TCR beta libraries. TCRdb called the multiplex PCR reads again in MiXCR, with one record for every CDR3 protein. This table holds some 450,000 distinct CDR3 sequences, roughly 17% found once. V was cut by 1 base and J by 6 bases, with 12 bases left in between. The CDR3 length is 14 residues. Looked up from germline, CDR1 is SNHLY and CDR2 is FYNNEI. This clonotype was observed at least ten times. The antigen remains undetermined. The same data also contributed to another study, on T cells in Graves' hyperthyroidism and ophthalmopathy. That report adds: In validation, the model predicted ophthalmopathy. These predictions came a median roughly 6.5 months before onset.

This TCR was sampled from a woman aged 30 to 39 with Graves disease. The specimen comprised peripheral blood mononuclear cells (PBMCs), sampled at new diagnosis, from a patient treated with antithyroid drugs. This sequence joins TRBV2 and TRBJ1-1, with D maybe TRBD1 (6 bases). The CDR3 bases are TGTGCCAGCAGTGAAGGGGGGGCGGTGGCTGAAGCTTTCTTT. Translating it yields CASSEGGAVAEAFF.